This TCR beta chain was retrieved from a study of molecular identifiers for immune sequencing clone quantification. This clonotype was seen many times. Via MiXCR, TCRdb re-called the PCR reads, giving one row per CDR3 protein. Of about 320,000 distinct CDR3 sequences listed, over 20% were seen once; the top ten hold around 0.7%. Sequences were obtained from naive CD8+ T cells from blood, with Jurkat cell RNA spiked in. Described subset: FACS-sorted CD8+CD4-CCR7+CD45RA+ naive T cells. The TCR originated in a human donor in good health. Some libraries in this study had Jurkat cell RNA spiked in.

Written as DNA, the CDR3 is TGTGCCAGCAGTGAGTTGGGACAGGGCTACGAGCAGTACTTC. Translating gives CASSELGQGYEQYF. The chain couples TRBV6-1 to TRBJ2-7, with TRBD1 identical over 9 bases. The V segment lost 3 bases and the J segment 3 bases; nucleotides outside the gene matches: 3. The CDR3 length is 14 residues. Germline CDR1 reads MNHNS; CDR2 reads SASEGT.